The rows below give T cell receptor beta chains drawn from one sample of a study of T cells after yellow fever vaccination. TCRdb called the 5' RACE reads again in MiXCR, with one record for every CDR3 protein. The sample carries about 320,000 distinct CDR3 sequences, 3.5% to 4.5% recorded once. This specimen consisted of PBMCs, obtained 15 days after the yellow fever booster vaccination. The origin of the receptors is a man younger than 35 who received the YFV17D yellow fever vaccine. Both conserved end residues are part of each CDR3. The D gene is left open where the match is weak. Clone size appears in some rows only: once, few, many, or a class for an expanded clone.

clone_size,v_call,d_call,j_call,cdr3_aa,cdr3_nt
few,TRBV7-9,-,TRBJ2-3,CASSPPEGGDTDTQYF,TGTGCCAGCAGCCCGCCGGAAGGGGGAGACACAGATACGCAGTATTTT
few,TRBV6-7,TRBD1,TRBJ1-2,CASRPDRVYGYTF,TGTGCCAGCAGACCCGACAGGGTATATGGCTACACCTTC
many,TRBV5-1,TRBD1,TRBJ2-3,CASSLGQGDTQYF,TGCGCCAGCAGCCTGGGACAGGGTGACACGCAGTATTTT
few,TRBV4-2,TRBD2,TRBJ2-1,CASSQRAGRSGNEQFF,TGTGCCAGCAGCCAAAGAGCGGGGCGGTCGGGAAATGAGCAGTTCTTC
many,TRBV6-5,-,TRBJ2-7,CASSYSRDLYEQYF,TGTGCCAGCAGTTACAGTCGGGACCTCTACGAGCAGTACTTC
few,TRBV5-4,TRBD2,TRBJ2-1,CASSSGAGITYNEQFF,TGTGCCAGCAGCTCCGGAGCGGGGATCACCTACAATGAGCAGTTCTTC
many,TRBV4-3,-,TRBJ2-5,CASSQESGETQYF,TGCGCCAGCAGCCAAGAATCGGGGGAGACCCAGTACTTC
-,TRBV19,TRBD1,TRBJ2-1,CASSIPRTGLYNEQFF,TGTGCCAGTAGTATCCCCCGGACAGGGCTATACAATGAGCAGTTCTTC
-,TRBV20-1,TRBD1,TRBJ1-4,CSSVDRVDEKLFF,TGCAGTTCTGTTGACAGGGTTGATGAAAAACTGTTTTTT
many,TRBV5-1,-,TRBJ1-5,CASSTGQLDQPQHF,TGCGCCAGCAGCACTGGACAGCTTGATCAGCCCCAGCATTTT
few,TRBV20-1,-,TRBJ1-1,CSARDSGSGAMNTEAFF,TGCAGTGCTAGAGATTCGGGGTCGGGGGCCATGAACACTGAAGCTTTCTTT
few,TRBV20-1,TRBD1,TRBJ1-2,CSAPTRTGVSNYGYTF,TGCAGTGCTCCCACGAGGACAGGGGTATCCAACTATGGCTACACCTTC
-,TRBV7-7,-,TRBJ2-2,CASSRIVGGPGELFF,TGTGCTAGCAGCAGAATCGTAGGGGGGCCCGGGGAGCTGTTTTTT
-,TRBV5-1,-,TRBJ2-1,CASSATSRNEQFF,TGCGCCAGCAGCGCAACTAGCCGAAATGAGCAGTTCTTC
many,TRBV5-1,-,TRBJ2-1,CASSSSTGTSKNNEQFF,TGCGCCAGCAGCTCCTCGACCGGGACAAGTAAAAACAATGAGCAGTTCTTC
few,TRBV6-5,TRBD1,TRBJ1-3,CASSEQGDSGNTIYF,TGTGCCAGCAGTGAGCAGGGGGACTCTGGAAACACCATATATTTT
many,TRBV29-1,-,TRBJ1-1,CSVGKGRNTEAFF,TGCAGCGTTGGGAAAGGGCGGAACACTGAAGCTTTCTTT
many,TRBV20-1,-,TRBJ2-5,CSARAYPQETQYF,TGCAGTGCTAGGGCCTACCCTCAAGAGACCCAGTACTTC
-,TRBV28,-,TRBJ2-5,CASSLSMEGPETQYF,TGTGCCAGCAGTTTATCAATGGAGGGGCCGGAGACCCAGTACTTC
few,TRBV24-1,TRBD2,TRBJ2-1,CATSDPERGALSEQFF,TGTGCCACCAGTGACCCCGAGCGGGGGGCATTGAGTGAGCAGTTCTTC
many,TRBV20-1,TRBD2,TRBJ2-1,CSATFTTSGRNEQFF,TGCAGTGCTACCTTTACGACTAGCGGTCGAAATGAGCAGTTCTTC
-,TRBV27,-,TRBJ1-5,CASSPRSRGDQPQHF,TGTGCCAGCAGCCCACGGTCGAGGGGAGATCAGCCCCAGCATTTT
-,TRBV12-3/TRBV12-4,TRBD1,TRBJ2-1,CASSARTGELNEQFF,TGTGCCAGCAGTGCACGGACAGGGGAACTCAATGAGCAGTTCTTC
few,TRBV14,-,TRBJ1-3,CASSQTARAIYF,TGTGCCAGCAGCCAAACAGCCCGGGCCATATATTTT
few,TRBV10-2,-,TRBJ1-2,CASAMTGSAGGYTF,TGCGCCAGTGCTATGACTGGGTCCGCGGGTGGCTACACCTTC
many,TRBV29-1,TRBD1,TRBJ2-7,CSASQGSYEQYF,TGCAGCGCGTCACAGGGGTCCTACGAGCAGTACTTC
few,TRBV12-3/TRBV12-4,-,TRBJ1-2,CASSFGQRPVYGYTF,TGTGCCAGCAGTTTCGGACAGAGGCCCGTCTATGGCTACACCTTC
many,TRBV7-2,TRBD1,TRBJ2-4,CASSLAQGQGPKNIQYF,TGTGCCAGCAGCTTAGCGCAGGGACAGGGCCCCAAAAACATTCAGTACTTC
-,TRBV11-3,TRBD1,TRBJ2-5,CASSSERGTDKTQYF,TGTGCCAGCAGCTCCGAGAGGGGGACAGACAAGACCCAGTACTTC
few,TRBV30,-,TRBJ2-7,CAWSGYYEQYF,TGTGCCTGGAGTGGTTACTACGAGCAGTACTTC
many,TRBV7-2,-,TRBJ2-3,CASSPYSTDTQYF,TGTGCCAGCAGCCCCTATAGCACAGATACGCAGTATTTT
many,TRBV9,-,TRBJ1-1,CASSVVGEGNTEAFF,TGTGCCAGCAGCGTTGTGGGGGAGGGGAACACTGAAGCTTTCTTT
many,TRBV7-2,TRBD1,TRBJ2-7,CASSSQGNEQYF,TGTGCCAGCAGCTCACAGGGGAACGAGCAGTACTTC
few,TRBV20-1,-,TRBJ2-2,CSANVFAGELFF,TGCAGTGCTAATGTTTTCGCCGGGGAGCTGTTTTTT
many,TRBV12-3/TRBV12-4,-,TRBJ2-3,CASSSLRGLYTDTQYF,TGTGCCAGCAGCTCCCTACGTGGACTGTACACAGATACGCAGTATTTT
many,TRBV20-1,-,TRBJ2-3,CSAQKAGRSTDTQYF,TGCAGTGCCCAAAAGGCAGGGAGGAGCACAGATACGCAGTATTTT
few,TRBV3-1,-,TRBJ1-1,CASSQVPEPTRNSFF,TGTGCCAGCAGCCAAGTCCCCGAGCCTACTCGAAACTCTTTCTTT
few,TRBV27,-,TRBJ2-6,CASSLWGVTSGANVLTF,TGTGCCAGCAGTTTATGGGGGGTAACCTCCGGGGCCAACGTCCTGACTTTC
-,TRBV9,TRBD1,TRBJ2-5,CASSAGQLGVTQYF,TGTGCCAGCAGCGCGGGACAGCTCGGGGTAACCCAGTACTTC
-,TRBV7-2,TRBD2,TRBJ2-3,CASSRLLAGGPDTQYF,TGTGCCAGCAGCCGCCTACTAGCGGGGGGGCCAGATACGCAGTATTTT
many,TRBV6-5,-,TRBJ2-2,CASSLVPGELFF,TGTGCCAGCAGTTTGGTCCCCGGGGAGCTGTTTTTT
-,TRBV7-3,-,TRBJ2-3,CASSLTMSPDTQYF,TGTGCCAGCAGCTTAACGATGAGCCCAGATACGCAGTATTTT
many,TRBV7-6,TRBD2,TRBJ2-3,CASSLGRTSGGASSDTQYF,TGTGCCAGCAGCTTAGGGAGGACTAGCGGGGGGGCATCGTCAGATACGCAGTATTTT
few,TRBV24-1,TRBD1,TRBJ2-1,CATSDNSEGAREQFF,TGTGCCACCAGTGATAATTCAGAGGGGGCTAGGGAGCAGTTCTTC
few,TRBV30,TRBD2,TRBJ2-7,CAWSVLPREEEYF,TGTGCCTGGAGTGTACTTCCCCGGGAGGAGGAGTACTTC
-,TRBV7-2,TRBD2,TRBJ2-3,CASSISGGGLTDTQYF,TGTGCCAGCAGCATTAGCGGGGGAGGACTCACAGATACGCAGTATTTT
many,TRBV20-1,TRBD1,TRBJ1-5,CSARVRGGGYQPQHF,TGCAGTGCTAGAGTCAGAGGGGGCGGCTATCAGCCCCAGCATTTT
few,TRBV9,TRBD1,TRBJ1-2,CASSAGGGDYGYTF,TGTGCCAGCAGCGCAGGGGGAGGTGACTATGGCTACACCTTC
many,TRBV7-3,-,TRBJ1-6,CASSLVGGEGTPLHF,TGTGCCAGCAGCTTAGTCGGGGGAGAAGGGACACCCCTCCACTTT
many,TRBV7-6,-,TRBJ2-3,CASSFGGSDTQYF,TGTGCCAGCAGCTTCGGGGGATCAGATACGCAGTATTTT
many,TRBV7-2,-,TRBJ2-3,CASTDSRSLTDTQYF,TGTGCCAGCACGGACAGTAGGTCCCTCACAGATACGCAGTATTTT
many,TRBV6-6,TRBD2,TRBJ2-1,CASRDSGGSYNEQFF,TGTGCCAGCAGGGATAGCGGGGGATCCTACAATGAGCAGTTCTTC